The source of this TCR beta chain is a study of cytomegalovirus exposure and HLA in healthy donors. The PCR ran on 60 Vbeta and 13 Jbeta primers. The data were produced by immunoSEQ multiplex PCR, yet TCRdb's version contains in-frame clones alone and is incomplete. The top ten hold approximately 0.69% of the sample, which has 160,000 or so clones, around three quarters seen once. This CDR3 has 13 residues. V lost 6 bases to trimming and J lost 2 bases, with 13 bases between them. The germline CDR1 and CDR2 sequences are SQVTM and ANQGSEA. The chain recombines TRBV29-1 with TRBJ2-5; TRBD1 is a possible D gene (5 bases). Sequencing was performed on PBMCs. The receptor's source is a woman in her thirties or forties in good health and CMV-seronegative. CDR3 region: CSVMAGWQETQYF. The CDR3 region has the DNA TGCAGCGTAATGGCAGGGTGGCAAGAGACCCAGTACTTC.